This TCR beta chain was identified during a study of T cell changes during pregnancy in multiple sclerosis. This table comes from immunoSEQ multiplex PCR, and its TCRdb copy is limited to in-frame clones, with some not included. The sample shows about 100,000 clones, approximately 91% of them seen only once. The CDR3 runs 15 residues. Germline assignment: CDR1 MNHEY and CDR2 SMNVEV (reference sequence). V gave up 6 bases and J gave up 2 bases; unmatched junction bases: 9. The genes are TRBV27 and TRBJ2-7, with TRBD1 matching over 8 bases. Sequences were derived from peripheral blood, sampled in the second trimester of pregnancy. The source of this sequence is a female donor with multiple sclerosis, enrolled in a pregnancy study. CDR3 loop: CASRKGTGNTYEQYF. Written as DNA, the CDR3 is TGTGCCAGCAGGAAGGGGACAGGCAATACCTACGAGCAGTACTTC.